This T cell receptor beta chain was sequenced during a study of CD8+CD57+ T cells in acquired aplastic anemia. Genomic DNA provided the template from which TCR beta VDJ and CDR3 profiles were obtained. TCRdb processed the reads anew with MiXCR; each CDR3 protein has one entry. The sample shows about 190,000 distinct CDR3 sequences, just under 50% of them seen only once. This clonotype was counted a single time. The antigen remains unidentified. Germline lookup yields CDR1 SGDLS and CDR2 YYNGEE. V shed 4 bases and J shed 1 base, with 9 bases lying between them. CDR3 length equals 14 residues. An expansion of CD8+CD57+ cells by flow cytometry had been shown in patients chosen for sequencing. General study findings and limits: Both patients and controls carried the same twenty-nine CD8+ CDR3 sequences.

The sequenced material came from sorted CD4+, CD8+, or CD8+CD57+ T cells (not recorded which) from PBMCs. The V and J genes are TRBV9 and TRBJ2-1, with D unresolved. This receptor was taken from a human donor with aplastic anemia. The CDR3 protein is CASSMVESYNEQFF. DNA of the CDR3: TGTGCCAGCAGCATGGTCGAATCCTACAATGAGCAGTTCTTC.